The present T cell receptor beta chain was sequenced within a study of blood T cell repertoires in COVID-19. Across the study: Italy, Spain and the United States were the sources of the convalescent and acute COVID-19 samples. PBMCs, B-cell-depleted T cells, or T cells provided the cDNA or gDNA that made up the material.

Between the trimmed V and J ends, which lost 8 bases and 6 bases, there was a span of 19 bases. Germline V gives CDR1 MNHEY, CDR2 SVGAGI. The CDR3 consists of 14 residues. Produced via immunoSEQ multiplex PCR; TCRdb's table is partial and in-frame only. The data show around 200,000 clones, approximately 87% seen once. The rearrangement uses TRBV6-5 and TRBJ1-1, with D maybe TRBD1 (5 bases). The clonotype comes from a person aged 65 to 85 with COVID-19, enrolled during active disease. Sequences were obtained from peripheral blood. CDR3 DNA sequence: TGTGCCAGCCAAGGGGTCGGGAGGACGCCTGAAGCTTTCTTT. Translating it yields CASQGVGRTPEAFF.